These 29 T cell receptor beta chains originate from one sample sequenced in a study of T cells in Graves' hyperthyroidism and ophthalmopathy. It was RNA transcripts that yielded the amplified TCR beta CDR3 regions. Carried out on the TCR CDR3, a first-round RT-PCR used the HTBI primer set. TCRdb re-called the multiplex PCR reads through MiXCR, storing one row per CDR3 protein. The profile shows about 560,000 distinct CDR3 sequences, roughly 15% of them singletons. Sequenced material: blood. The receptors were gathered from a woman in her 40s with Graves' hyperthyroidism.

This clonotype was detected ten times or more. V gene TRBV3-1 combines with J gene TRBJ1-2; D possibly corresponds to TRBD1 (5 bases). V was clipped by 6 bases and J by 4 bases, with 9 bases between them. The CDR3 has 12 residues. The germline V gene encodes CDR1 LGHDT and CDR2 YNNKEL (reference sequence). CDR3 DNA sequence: TGTGCCAGCAGTGGGACGGTCTATGGCTACACCTTC. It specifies CASSGTVYGYTF.

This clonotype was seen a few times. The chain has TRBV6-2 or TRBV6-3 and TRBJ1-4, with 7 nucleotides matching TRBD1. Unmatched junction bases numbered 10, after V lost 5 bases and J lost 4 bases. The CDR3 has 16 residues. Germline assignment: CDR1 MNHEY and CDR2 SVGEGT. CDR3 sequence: CASSDGGTVRNEKLFF. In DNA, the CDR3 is TGTGCCAGCAGTGACGGAGGGACAGTTCGTAATGAAAAACTGTTTTTT.

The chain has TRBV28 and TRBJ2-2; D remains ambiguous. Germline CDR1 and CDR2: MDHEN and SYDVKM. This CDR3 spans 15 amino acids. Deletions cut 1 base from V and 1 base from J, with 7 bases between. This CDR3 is CASSLYTQNTGELFF. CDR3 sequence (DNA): TGTGCCAGCAGTTTATACACCCAGAACACCGGGGAGCTGTTTTTT. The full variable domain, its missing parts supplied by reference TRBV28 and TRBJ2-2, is DVKVTQSSRYLVKRTGEKVFLECVQDMDHENMFWYRQDPGLGLRLIYFSYDVKMKEKGDIPEGYSVSREKKERFSLILESASTNQTSMYLCASSLYTQNTGELFFGEGSRLTVL.

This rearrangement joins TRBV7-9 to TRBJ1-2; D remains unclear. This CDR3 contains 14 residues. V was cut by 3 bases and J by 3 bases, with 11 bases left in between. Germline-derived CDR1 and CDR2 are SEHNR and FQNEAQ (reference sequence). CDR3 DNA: TGTGCCAGCAGCTTGTCCCCGGACGACTATGGCTACACCTTC. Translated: CASSLSPDDYGYTF. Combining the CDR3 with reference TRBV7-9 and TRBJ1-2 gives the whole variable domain DTGVSQNPRHKITKRGQNVTFRCDPISEHNRLYWYRQTLGQGPEFLTYFQNEAQLEKSRLLSDRFSAERPKGSFSTLEIQRTEQGDSAMYLCASSLSPDDYGYTFGSGTRLTVV.

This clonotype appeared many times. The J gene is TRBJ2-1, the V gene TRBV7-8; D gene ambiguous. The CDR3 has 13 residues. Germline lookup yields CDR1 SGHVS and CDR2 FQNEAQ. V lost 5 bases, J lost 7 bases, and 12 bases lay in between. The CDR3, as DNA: TGTGCCAGCAGCCCCGACACTTATAATGAGCAGTTCTTC. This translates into CASSPDTYNEQFF.

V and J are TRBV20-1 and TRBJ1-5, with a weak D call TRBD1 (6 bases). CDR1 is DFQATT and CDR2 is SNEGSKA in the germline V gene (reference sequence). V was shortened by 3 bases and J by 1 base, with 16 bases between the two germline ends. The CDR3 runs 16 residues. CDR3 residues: CSASPPSGQSNQPQHF. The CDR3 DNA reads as TGCAGTGCTAGTCCCCCTTCGGGACAAAGCAATCAGCCCCAGCATTTT.

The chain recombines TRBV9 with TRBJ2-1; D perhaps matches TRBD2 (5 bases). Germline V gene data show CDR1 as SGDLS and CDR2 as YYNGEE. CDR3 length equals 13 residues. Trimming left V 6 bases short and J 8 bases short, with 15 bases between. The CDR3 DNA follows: TGTGCCAGCAAAGGGCTAGTTAGCGATGAGCAGTTCTTC. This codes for CASKGLVSDEQFF.

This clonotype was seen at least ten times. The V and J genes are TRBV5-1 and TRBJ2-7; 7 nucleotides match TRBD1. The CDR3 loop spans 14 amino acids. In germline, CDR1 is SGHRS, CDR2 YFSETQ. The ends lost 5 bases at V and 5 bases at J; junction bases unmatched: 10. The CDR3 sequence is CASSGLPGGNEQYF. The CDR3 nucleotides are TGCGCCAGCAGTGGGTTGCCAGGGGGAAACGAGCAGTACTTC.

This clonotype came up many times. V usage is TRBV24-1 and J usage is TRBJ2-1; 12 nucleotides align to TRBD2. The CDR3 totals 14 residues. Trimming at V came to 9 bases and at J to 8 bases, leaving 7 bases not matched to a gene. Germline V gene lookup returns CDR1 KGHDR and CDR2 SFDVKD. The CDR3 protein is CATALTSGRDEQFF. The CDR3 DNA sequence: TGTGCCACCGCCCTGACTAGCGGGAGAGATGAGCAGTTCTTC.

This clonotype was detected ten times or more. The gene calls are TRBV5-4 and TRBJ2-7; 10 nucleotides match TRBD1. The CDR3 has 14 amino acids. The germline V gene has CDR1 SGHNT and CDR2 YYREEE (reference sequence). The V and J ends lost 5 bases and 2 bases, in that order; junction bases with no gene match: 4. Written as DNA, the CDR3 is TGTGCCAGCAGAGGGGGACAGGGGCCCTACGAGCAGTACTTC. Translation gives CASRGGQGPYEQYF.

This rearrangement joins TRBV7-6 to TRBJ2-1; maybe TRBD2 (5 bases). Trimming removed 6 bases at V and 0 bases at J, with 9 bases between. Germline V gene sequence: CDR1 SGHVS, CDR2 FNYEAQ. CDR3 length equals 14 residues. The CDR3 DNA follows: TGTGCCAGCAGGGGAGTGAGCTCCTACAATGAGCAGTTCTTC. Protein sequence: CASRGVSSYNEQFF.

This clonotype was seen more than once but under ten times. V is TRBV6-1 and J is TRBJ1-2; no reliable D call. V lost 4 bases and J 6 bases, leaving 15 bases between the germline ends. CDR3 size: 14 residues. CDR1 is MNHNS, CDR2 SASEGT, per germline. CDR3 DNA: TGTGCCAGCAGTGCCGGAGGAGGAATAGATGGCTACACCTTC. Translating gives CASSAGGGIDGYTF.

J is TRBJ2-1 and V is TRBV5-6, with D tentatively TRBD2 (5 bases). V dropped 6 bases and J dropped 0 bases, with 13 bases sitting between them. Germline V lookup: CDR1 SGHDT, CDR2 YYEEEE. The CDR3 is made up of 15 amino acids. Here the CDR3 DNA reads TGTGCCAGCAATAAGGGAGAGAGCTCCTACAATGAGCAGTTCTTC. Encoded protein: CASNKGESSYNEQFF. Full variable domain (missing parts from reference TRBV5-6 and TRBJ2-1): DAGVTQSPTHLIKTRGQQVTLRCSPKSGHDTVSWYQQALGQGPQFIFQYYEEEERQRGNFPDRFSGHQFPNYSSELNVNALLLGDSALYLCASNKGESSYNEQFFGPGTRLTVL.

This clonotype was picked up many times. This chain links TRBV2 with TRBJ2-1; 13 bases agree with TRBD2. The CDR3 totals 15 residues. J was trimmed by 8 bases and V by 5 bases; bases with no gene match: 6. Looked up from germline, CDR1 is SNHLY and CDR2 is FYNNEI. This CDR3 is CASSRTSGRIDEQFF. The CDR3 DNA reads TGTGCCAGCAGTAGGACTAGCGGGAGAATCGATGAGCAGTTCTTC.

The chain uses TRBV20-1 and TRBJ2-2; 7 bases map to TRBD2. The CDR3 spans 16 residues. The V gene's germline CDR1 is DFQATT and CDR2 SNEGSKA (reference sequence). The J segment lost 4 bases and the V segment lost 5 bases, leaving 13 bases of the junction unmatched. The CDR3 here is CSAGNPGGVGTGELFF. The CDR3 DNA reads TGCAGTGCTGGAAATCCTGGGGGGGTCGGCACCGGGGAGCTGTTTTTT.

CDR3 amino acids: CASSARGQGHEQYF. CDR3 sequence (DNA): TGCGCCAGCTCAGCGAGGGGACAGGGTCACGAGCAGTACTTC. The chain is built from TRBV5-1 and TRBJ2-7; 9 bases are shared with TRBD1. CDR1 and CDR2 from the germline V gene are SGHRS and YFSETQ. CDR3 length: 14 amino acids. V was pared by 7 bases and J by 5 bases, with 10 bases of the junction left unmatched. Variable domain in full (rest from reference TRBV5-1 and TRBJ2-7): KAGVTQTPRYLIKTRGQQVTLSCSPISGHRSVSWYQQTPGQGLQFLFEYFSETQRNKGNFPGRFSGRQFSNSRSEMNVSTLELGDSALYLCASSARGQGHEQYFGPGTRLTVT.

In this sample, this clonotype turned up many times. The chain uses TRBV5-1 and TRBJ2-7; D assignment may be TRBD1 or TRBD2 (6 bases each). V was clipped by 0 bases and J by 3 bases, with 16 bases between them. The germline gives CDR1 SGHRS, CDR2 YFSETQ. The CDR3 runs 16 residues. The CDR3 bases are TGCGCCAGCAGCTTGGGACCGGGGGCACTAGGCTACGAGCAGTACTTC. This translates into CASSLGPGALGYEQYF.

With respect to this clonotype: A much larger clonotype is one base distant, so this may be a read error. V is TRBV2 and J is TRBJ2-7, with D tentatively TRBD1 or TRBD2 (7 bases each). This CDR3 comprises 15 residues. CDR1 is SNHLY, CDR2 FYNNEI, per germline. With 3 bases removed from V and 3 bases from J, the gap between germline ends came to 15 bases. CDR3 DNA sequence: TGTGCCAGCAGTGATGCAGGGGGAGGGATCTACGAGCAGTACTTC. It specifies CASSDAGGGIYEQYF. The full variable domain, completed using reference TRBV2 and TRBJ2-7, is EPEVTQTPSHQVTQMGQEVILRCVPISNHLYFYWYRQILGQKVEFLVSFYNNEISEKSEIFDDQFSVERPDGSNFTLKIRSTKLEDSAMYFCASSDAGGGIYEQYFGPGTRLTVT.

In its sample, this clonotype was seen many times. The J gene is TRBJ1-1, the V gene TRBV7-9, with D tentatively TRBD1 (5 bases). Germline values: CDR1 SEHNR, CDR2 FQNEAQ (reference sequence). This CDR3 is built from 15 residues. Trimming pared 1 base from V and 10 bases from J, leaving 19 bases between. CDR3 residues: CASSLDFTGTITAFF. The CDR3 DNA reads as TGTGCCAGCAGCTTAGATTTTACCGGGACCATTACAGCTTTCTTT. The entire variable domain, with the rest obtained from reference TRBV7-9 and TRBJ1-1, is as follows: DTGVSQNPRHKITKRGQNVTFRCDPISEHNRLYWYRQTLGQGPEFLTYFQNEAQLEKSRLLSDRFSAERPKGSFSTLEIQRTEQGDSAMYLCASSLDFTGTITAFFGQGTRLTVV.

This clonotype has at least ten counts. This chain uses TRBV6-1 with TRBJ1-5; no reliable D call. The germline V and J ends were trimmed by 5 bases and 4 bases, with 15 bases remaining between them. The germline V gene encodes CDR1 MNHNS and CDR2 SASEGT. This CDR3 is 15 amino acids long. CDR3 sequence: CASSFTTAQNQPQHF. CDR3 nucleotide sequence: TGTGCCAGCAGTTTCACGACGGCCCAGAATCAGCCCCAGCATTTT.

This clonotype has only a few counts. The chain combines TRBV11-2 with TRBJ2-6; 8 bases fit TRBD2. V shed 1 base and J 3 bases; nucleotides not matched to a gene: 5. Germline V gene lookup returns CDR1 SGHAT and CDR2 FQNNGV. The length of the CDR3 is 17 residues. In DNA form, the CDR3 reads TGTGCCAGCAGCTTAGGGGGACTAGTAAATGGGGCCAACGTCCTGACTTTC. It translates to CASSLGGLVNGANVLTF.

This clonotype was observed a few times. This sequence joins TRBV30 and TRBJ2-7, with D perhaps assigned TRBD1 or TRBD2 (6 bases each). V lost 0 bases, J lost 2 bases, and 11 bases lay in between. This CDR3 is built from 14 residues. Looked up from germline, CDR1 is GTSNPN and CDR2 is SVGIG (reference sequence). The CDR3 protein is CAWSVGQRAYEQYF. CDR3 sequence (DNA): TGTGCCTGGAGTGTTGGACAGCGGGCCTACGAGCAGTACTTC. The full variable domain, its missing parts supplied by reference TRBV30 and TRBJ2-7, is SQTIHQWPATLVQPVGSPLSLECTVEGTSNPNLYWYRQAAGRGLQLLFYSVGIGQISSEVPQNLSASRPQDRQFILSSKKLLLSDSGFYLCAWSVGQRAYEQYFGPGTRLTVT.

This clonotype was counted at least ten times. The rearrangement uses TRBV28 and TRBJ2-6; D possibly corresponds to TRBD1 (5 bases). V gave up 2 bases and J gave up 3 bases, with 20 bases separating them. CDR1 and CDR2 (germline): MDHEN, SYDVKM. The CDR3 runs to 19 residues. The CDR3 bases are TGTGCCAGCAGTTTAGGAATACAGGACCTCGACGGTGGGGCCAACGTCCTGACTTTC. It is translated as CASSLGIQDLDGGANVLTF.

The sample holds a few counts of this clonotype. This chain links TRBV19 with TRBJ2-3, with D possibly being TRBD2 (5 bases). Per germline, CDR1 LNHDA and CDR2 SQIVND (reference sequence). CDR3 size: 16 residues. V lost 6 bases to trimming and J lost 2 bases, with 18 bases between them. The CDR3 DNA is TGTGCCAGTAGCCCACACGAGGGTATGGACACAGATACGCAGTATTTT. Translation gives CASSPHEGMDTDTQYF.

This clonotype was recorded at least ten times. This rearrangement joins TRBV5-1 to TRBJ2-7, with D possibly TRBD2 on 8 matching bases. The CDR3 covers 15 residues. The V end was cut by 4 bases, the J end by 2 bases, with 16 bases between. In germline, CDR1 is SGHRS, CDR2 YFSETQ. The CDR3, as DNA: TGCGCCAGCAGCATGAGCGGGGGACAGACCTACGAGCAGTACTTC. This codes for CASSMSGGQTYEQYF.

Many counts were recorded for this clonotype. This CDR3 is CAWSVSGRSNEKLFF. The CDR3 coding sequence is TGTGCCTGGAGTGTATCGGGACGGTCTAATGAAAAACTGTTTTTT. J is TRBJ1-4 and V is TRBV30, with D tentatively TRBD1 (5 bases). The CDR3 extends over 15 amino acids. Trimming took 0 bases from V and 3 from J, leaving 11 bases between them. Germline CDR1 and CDR2: GTSNPN and SVGIG (reference sequence).

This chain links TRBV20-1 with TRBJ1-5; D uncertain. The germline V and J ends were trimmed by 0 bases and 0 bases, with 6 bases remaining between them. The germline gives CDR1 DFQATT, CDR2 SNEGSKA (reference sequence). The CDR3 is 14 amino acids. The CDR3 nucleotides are TGCAGTGCTAGAGAGATATATAGCAATCAGCCCCAGCATTTT. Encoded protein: CSAREIYSNQPQHF.

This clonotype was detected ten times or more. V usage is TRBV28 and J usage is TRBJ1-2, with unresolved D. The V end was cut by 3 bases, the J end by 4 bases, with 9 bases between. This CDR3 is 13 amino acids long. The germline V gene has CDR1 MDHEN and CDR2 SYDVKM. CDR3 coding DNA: TGTGCCAGCAGTTTCTCAGGAGCCTATGGCTACACCTTC. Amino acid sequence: CASSFSGAYGYTF.

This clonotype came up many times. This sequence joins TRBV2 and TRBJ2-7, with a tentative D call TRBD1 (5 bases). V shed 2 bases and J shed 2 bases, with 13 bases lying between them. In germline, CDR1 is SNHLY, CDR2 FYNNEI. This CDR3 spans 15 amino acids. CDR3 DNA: TGTGCCAGCAGTGAAAGAACACAGGACCCCTACGAGCAGTACTTC. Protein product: CASSERTQDPYEQYF. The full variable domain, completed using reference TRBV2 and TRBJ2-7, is EPEVTQTPSHQVTQMGQEVILRCVPISNHLYFYWYRQILGQKVEFLVSFYNNEISEKSEIFDDQFSVERPDGSNFTLKIRSTKLEDSAMYFCASSERTQDPYEQYFGPGTRLTVT.